This passage covers 7 T cell receptor beta chains from one sample sequenced in a study of T-cell reconstitution after alpha-beta-depleted transplantation in children. Library preparation (for TCRbeta) was performed with unique molecular identifiers. TCRdb reprocessed the PCR reads via MiXCR and lists one record per CDR3 protein. The sample carries 7,500 to 8,500 distinct CDR3 sequences, about 30% recorded once. The sample in question was peripheral blood, obtained 60 days after TCRalphabeta/CD19-depleted stem cell transplant. Receptors originate from a boy in the first two years of life who had a stem cell transplant for SCID, so the T cells may come from the graft donor.

This clonotype was counted once. V usage is TRBV20-1 and J usage is TRBJ2-7, with 7 bases matching TRBD2. The ends lost 6 bases at V and 0 bases at J; junction bases unmatched: 17. Germline values: CDR1 DFQATT, CDR2 SNEGSKA (reference sequence). This CDR3 contains 17 residues. CDR3 protein: CSAQPTAGVGSSYEQYF. As DNA, the CDR3 is TGCAGTGCCCAACCAACCGCGGGGGTGGGGAGCTCCTACGAGCAGTACTTC.

By its share, this clonotype is medium-sized. For the CDR3, the DNA is TGTGCCAGCAGCTTAACGCGGACTTTATCGGCCACTGAAGCTTTCTTT. Its protein is CASSLTRTLSATEAFF. This chain uses TRBV7-3 with TRBJ1-1; the D is unclear. The germline V and J ends were trimmed by 0 bases and 4 bases, with 15 bases remaining between them. Per germline, CDR1 SGHTA and CDR2 FQGTGA. The CDR3 covers 16 residues.

This clonotype is medium-sized by share. The chain joins TRBV11-2 to TRBJ1-6; D remains ambiguous. V lost 10 bases to trimming and J lost 10 bases, with 20 bases between them. CDR3 length: 14 residues. Germline CDR1 reads SGHAT; CDR2 reads FQNNGV. As DNA, the CDR3 is TGTGCCACCTCAAGAGGTGGGTCCGGATCACCCCTCCACTTT. Its protein is CATSRGGSGSPLHF.

This clonotype was recorded at least ten times. The chain uses TRBV2 and TRBJ1-4, with no clear D. Germline CDR1 SNHLY, CDR2 FYNNEI. The CDR3 totals 14 residues. With 3 bases removed from V and 8 bases from J, the gap between germline ends came to 13 bases. The CDR3 DNA reads TGTGCCAGCAGTGATAAGGCAGGACGGGAAAAACTGTTTTTT. Translating gives CASSDKAGREKLFF.

This clonotype is medium-sized in the sample. J is TRBJ2-6 and V is TRBV21-1. TRBV21-1 is annotated as a pseudogene. This CDR3 is built from 20 residues. Here the CDR3 reads CASSKPNGEVALSGANVLTF. The DNA for the CDR3 is TGTGCCAGCAGCAAACCCAACGGAGAAGTCGCTCTCTCTGGGGCCAACGTCCTGACTTTC.

This sequence joins TRBV5-1 and TRBJ1-1; D is perhaps TRBD1 (5 bases). The length of the CDR3 is 14 residues. Germline V gene sequence: CDR1 SGHRS, CDR2 YFSETQ. Trimming took off 4 bases at V and 0 bases at J, with 10 bases between the two ends. CDR3 protein: CASSVTGLNTEAFF. CDR3 DNA sequence: TGCGCCAGCAGCGTAACGGGACTGAACACTGAAGCTTTCTTT. Combining the CDR3 with reference TRBV5-1 and TRBJ1-1 gives the whole variable domain KAGVTQTPRYLIKTRGQQVTLSCSPISGHRSVSWYQQTPGQGLQFLFEYFSETQRNKGNFPGRFSGRQFSNSRSEMNVSTLELGDSALYLCASSVTGLNTEAFFGQGTRLTVV.

This clonotype was detected many times. The chain carries TRBV7-3 and TRBJ2-5; D may be TRBD1 or TRBD2 (5 bases each). CDR3 length: 15 amino acids. CDR1 SGHTA and CDR2 FQGTGA come from the germline V gene. V lost 0 bases and J 1 base, leaving 9 bases between the germline ends. In DNA, the CDR3 is TGTGCCAGCAGCTTAACGCCCGGGGCCCAAGAGACCCAGTACTTC. Translation gives CASSLTPGAQETQYF.